The next 26 T cell receptor beta chains were all read from a single sample in a study of Graves' ophthalmopathy and Graves' hyperthyroidism. Amplification targeted the TCR beta CDR3 regions, with RNA transcripts as the source material. Second-round multiplex PCR came after first-round RT-PCR with HTBI primers. Using its own MiXCR run on the multiplex PCR reads, TCRdb lists one record per CDR3 protein. In the table there are roughly 1.1 million distinct CDR3 sequences, 36% of which are singletons. Sequencing input: peripheral blood or thyroid tissue (not recorded which). Source of these receptors: an adult man with Graves' hyperthyroidism.

The genes are TRBV10-2 and TRBJ2-7, with 8 bases that match TRBD1. V shed 4 bases and J 2 bases; nucleotides not matched to a gene: 7. This CDR3 contains 15 residues. Germline CDR1 WSHSY, CDR2 SAAADI. As DNA, the CDR3 is TGCGCCAGCAGTGCCGGACAGGGTTGGGCCTACGAGCAGTACTTC. Protein product: CASSAGQGWAYEQYF.

In its sample, this clonotype was seen a few times. CDR3 loop: CSVGDRGMNTEAFF. The CDR3 DNA reads TGCAGCGTTGGAGACAGGGGCATGAACACTGAAGCTTTCTTT. The chain joins TRBV29-1 to TRBJ1-1, with 8 nucleotides matching TRBD1. Per germline, CDR1 SQVTM and CDR2 ANQGSEA. The length of the CDR3 is 14 residues. V shed 4 bases and J 0 bases; nucleotides not matched to a gene: 4.

This clonotype occurred many times. The chain combines TRBV12-3 or TRBV12-4 with TRBJ1-5; no clear D. V shed 6 bases and J shed 1 base, with 10 bases lying between them. This CDR3 is built from 14 residues. CDR3 sequence reads: CASSLRDSNQPQHF. The DNA for the CDR3 is TGTGCCAGCAGCCTACGAGACAGCAATCAGCCCCAGCATTTT.

The chain has TRBV6-2 or TRBV6-3 and TRBJ1-2; a weak D match, TRBD1 (5 bases). The CDR3 has 14 residues. Germline V gene sequence: CDR1 MNHEY, CDR2 SVGEGT. Trimming took 10 bases from V and 8 from J, leaving 23 bases between them. The CDR3 spells CATGTTGAPRGYTF. The DNA for the CDR3 is TGTGCCACCGGGACGACCGGGGCCCCTCGGGGCTACACCTTC.

This clonotype was found a few times. This sequence joins TRBV29-1 and TRBJ2-2; D not certain. CDR1 SQVTM and CDR2 ANQGSEA come from the germline V gene. CDR3 length equals 12 residues. The V end lost 1 base, the J end lost 7 bases, and 7 bases lay between the germline ends. Here the CDR3 reads CSVEGGIGELFF. For the CDR3, the DNA is TGCAGCGTTGAAGGGGGTATCGGGGAGCTGTTTTTT.

As to this clonotype: The conserved phenylalanine or tryptophan is not found at the CDR3 terminus, so this likely reflects a read error. The limits of the CDR3 on the DNA are not certain, so only TCRdb's listed CDR3 is given. The rearrangement links TRBV10-3 to TRBJ2-2; the D call in the table, TRBD2, was not verified against the DNA. The CDR3 is 9 amino acids in total, end residues counted. Germline lookup yields CDR1 ENHRY and CDR2 SYGVKD. The CDR3: CAISEMEGV.

This chain uses TRBV12-3 or TRBV12-4 with TRBJ2-5, with D possibly called TRBD1 or TRBD2 (5 bases each). The CDR3 consists of 16 residues. Trimming stripped 7 bases from V and 0 bases from J, with 18 bases between. The CDR3 is CASTRSGTGYQETQYF. DNA for the CDR3: TGTGCCAGCACCCGGTCCGGGACGGGATACCAAGAGACCCAGTACTTC.

A word on this clonotype: The conserved final phenylalanine or tryptophan is absent from the CDR3, which likely points to a read error. The chain combines TRBV4-2 with TRBJ2-7; D is possibly TRBD2 (6 bases). CDR1 is LGHNA, CDR2 YNFKEQ, per germline. The CDR3 contains 15 residues. Deletions cut 1 base from V and 4 bases from J, with 14 bases between. The CDR3 spells CASSQGAGPRYEQYY. The DNA for the CDR3 is TGTGCCAGCAGCCAAGGGGCGGGACCGAGATACGAGCAGTACTAC.

The genes are TRBV12-3 or TRBV12-4 and TRBJ1-2, with 8 positions matching TRBD1. Trimming at V came to 3 bases and at J to 8 bases, leaving 5 bases not matched to a gene. This CDR3 has 13 residues. The CDR3 region is CASSFQGAGGYTF. Written as DNA, the CDR3 is TGTGCCAGCAGTTTTCAGGGGGCGGGAGGCTACACCTTC.

This chain uses TRBV11-2 with TRBJ1-5, with 8 positions matching TRBD1. The CDR3 runs 15 residues. CDR1 and CDR2 from the germline V gene are SGHAT and FQNNGV. V shed 5 bases and J 9 bases; nucleotides not matched to a gene: 12. For the CDR3, the DNA is TGTGCCAGCAGCATCGGACAGGGCCCCCACTGGCCCCAGCATTTT. This gives the protein CASSIGQGPHWPQHF.

The V call is TRBV5-1, the J call TRBJ2-7; perhaps TRBD2 as D (6 bases). This CDR3 has 15 residues. V lost 1 base and J lost 9, with 20 bases in between. The germline CDR1 and CDR2 sequences are SGHRS and YFSETQ. DNA of the CDR3: TGCGCCAGCAGCTTGTCCGGCGACCGCACCGGGGGGCAGTACTTC. This gives the protein CASSLSGDRTGGQYF. Filled out from reference TRBV5-1 and TRBJ2-7, the complete variable domain reads KAGVTQTPRYLIKTRGQQVTLSCSPISGHRSVSWYQQTPGQGLQFLFEYFSETQRNKGNFPGRFSGRQFSNSRSEMNVSTLELGDSALYLCASSLSGDRTGGQYFGPGTRLTVT.

V gene TRBV18 combines with J gene TRBJ1-1; perhaps TRBD1 as D (6 bases). The germline gives CDR1 KGHSH, CDR2 LQKENI. V dropped 7 bases and J dropped 1 base, with 7 bases sitting between them. This CDR3 has 12 residues. Here the CDR3 reads CASLTGNTEAFF. The CDR3 bases are TGTGCCAGCTTGACAGGGAACACTGAAGCTTTCTTT.

At least ten counts were recorded for this clonotype. The chain joins TRBV7-9 to TRBJ2-2; perhaps TRBD1 as D (5 bases). Trimming took 5 bases from V and 3 from J, leaving 22 bases between them. This CDR3 has 18 amino acids. Germline V gives CDR1 SEHNR, CDR2 FQNEAQ (reference sequence). The CDR3: CASSVDPRTPTDTGELFF. The DNA for the CDR3 is TGTGCCAGCAGCGTGGACCCCAGGACACCCACGGACACCGGGGAGCTGTTTTTT.

The sample holds many counts of this clonotype. This chain joins TRBV28 and TRBJ2-7; D is uncertain. Trimming took 4 bases from V and 2 from J, leaving 9 bases between them. The germline CDR1 and CDR2 sequences are MDHEN and SYDVKM. This CDR3 spans 13 amino acids. The chain's CDR3 is CASSSSQAYEQYF. DNA for the CDR3: TGTGCCAGCAGTTCCTCGCAGGCCTACGAGCAGTACTTC. The full variable domain, with the rest looked up from reference TRBV28 and TRBJ2-7, is DVKVTQSSRYLVKRTGEKVFLECVQDMDHENMFWYRQDPGLGLRLIYFSYDVKMKEKGDIPEGYSVSREKKERFSLILESASTNQTSMYLCASSSSQAYEQYFGPGTRLTVT.

This chain uses TRBV20-1 with TRBJ2-7, with no clear D. CDR3 length equals 12 residues. The V end lost 5 bases, the J end lost 0 bases, and 8 bases lay between the germline ends. Germline CDR1 is DFQATT and CDR2 is SNEGSKA (reference sequence). The CDR3 DNA reads as TGCAGTGCTGAAATTAACTCCTACGAGCAGTACTTC. This sequence encodes CSAEINSYEQYF.

V usage is TRBV29-1 and J usage is TRBJ2-7; the D is unclear. The germline CDR1 and CDR2 sequences are SQVTM and ANQGSEA. This CDR3 has 12 amino acids. The V and J ends lost 8 bases and 1 base respectively, with 12 bases between them. CDR3: CSLAGTSYEQYF. In DNA form, the CDR3 reads TGCAGCTTGGCTGGCACTTCCTACGAGCAGTACTTC.

This clonotype was counted at least ten times. V usage is TRBV20-1 and J usage is TRBJ2-6; the D is unclear. With 4 bases removed from V and 4 bases from J, the gap between germline ends came to 5 bases. Germline CDR1 is DFQATT and CDR2 is SNEGSKA (reference sequence). This CDR3 contains 12 residues. CDR3 nucleotide sequence: TGCAGTGCTAAACGGGGGGCCAACGTCCTGACTTTC. Protein sequence: CSAKRGANVLTF.

The chain couples TRBV20-1 to TRBJ2-7, with 11 bases matching TRBD1. The junction had 7 bases not matched to a gene; V was cut back by 6 bases and J by 0 bases. The CDR3 extends over 15 amino acids. Per germline, CDR1 DFQATT and CDR2 SNEGSKA (reference sequence). For the CDR3, the DNA is TGCAGTGCGCCACCGGGACAGGGGGGCTCCTACGAGCAGTACTTC. Protein sequence: CSAPPGQGGSYEQYF.

The chain employs TRBV7-4 and TRBJ2-5; maybe TRBD2 (5 bases). Looked up from germline, CDR1 is SGHVT and CDR2 is SQSDAQ. The germline V and J ends were trimmed by 1 base and 5 bases, with 11 bases remaining between them. The CDR3 is made up of 14 amino acids. CDR3 loop: CASSLDLVAETQYF. The DNA of the CDR3 is TGTGCCAGCAGCTTAGATTTGGTAGCGGAGACCCAGTACTTC.

The V gene is TRBV7-9, the J gene TRBJ2-3, with 8 bases that match TRBD1. From germline, CDR1 is SEHNR and CDR2 FQNEAQ (reference sequence). Losses at the gene ends were 5 bases for V and 4 bases for J; bases not matched to a gene: 11. The CDR3 is made up of 16 amino acids. The CDR3 DNA follows: TGTGCCAGCAGCGGGGGACAGGATCACCTCGCAGATACGCAGTATTTT. Protein: CASSGGQDHLADTQYF.

This chain joins TRBV4-1 and TRBJ1-3; tentatively, D is TRBD1 (5 bases). Germline V gives CDR1 MGHRA, CDR2 YSYEKL. Trimming removed 4 bases at V and 0 bases at J, with 28 bases between. The CDR3 spans 21 residues. This chain's CDR3 is CASSPKTGLGPVLSSGNTIYF. CDR3 nucleotide sequence: TGCGCCAGCAGCCCCAAGACTGGACTGGGACCAGTATTAAGCTCTGGAAACACCATATATTTT.

This clonotype was counted ten times or more. The V and J genes are TRBV5-1 and TRBJ2-7; D is uncertain. V was trimmed by 0 bases and J by 1 base, leaving 8 bases between them. Germline V lookup: CDR1 SGHRS, CDR2 YFSETQ. The CDR3 length is 14 residues. In DNA, the CDR3 is TGCGCCAGCAGCTTGGGGCACGGTTCCTACGAGCAGTACTTC. This translates into CASSLGHGSYEQYF.

There are many counts of this clonotype. V gene TRBV19 combines with J gene TRBJ1-5, with a tentative D call TRBD1 (6 bases). The CDR3 sequence is 13 residues long. Trimming took off 7 bases at V and 7 bases at J, with 14 bases between the two ends. Per the germline V gene, CDR1 is LNHDA and CDR2 is SQIVND (reference sequence). The CDR3 DNA sequence: TGTGCCAGTATGGGGCAGGGGTGGCAGCCCCAGCATTTT. Encoded protein: CASMGQGWQPQHF.

Details on this clonotype: A read error may explain this, as a much larger clone is one base away. This rearrangement joins TRBV10-3 to TRBJ1-4; D perhaps matches TRBD1 (6 bases). The V gene's germline CDR1 is ENHRY and CDR2 SYGVKD. Trimming pared 8 bases from V and 5 bases from J, leaving 15 bases between. The CDR3 length is 14 residues. The CDR3 here is CAILEGGVNEKLFF. CDR3 coding DNA: TGTGCCATCCTTGAAGGGGGGGTCAATGAAAAACTGTTTTTT.

CDR3 sequence (DNA): TGCGCCAGCAGCCTCGTATTAAACATGAACACTGAAGCTTTCTTT. This gives the protein CASSLVLNMNTEAFF. The chain links TRBV5-1 to TRBJ1-1; D is unresolved. V dropped 4 bases and J dropped 0 bases, with 13 bases sitting between them. Germline-derived CDR1 and CDR2 are SGHRS and YFSETQ. CDR3 length: 15 residues.

This clonotype was detected a few times. V and J are TRBV4-3 and TRBJ2-7; 10 bases are shared with TRBD2. From germline, CDR1 is LGHNA and CDR2 YSLEER. The length of the CDR3 is 17 residues. Losses at the gene ends were 1 base for V and 0 bases for J; bases not matched to a gene: 6. CDR3 loop: CASSQGVASGSSYEQYF. The CDR3 nucleotides read TGCGCCAGCAGCCAAGGGGTTGCTAGCGGGAGCTCCTACGAGCAGTACTTC.